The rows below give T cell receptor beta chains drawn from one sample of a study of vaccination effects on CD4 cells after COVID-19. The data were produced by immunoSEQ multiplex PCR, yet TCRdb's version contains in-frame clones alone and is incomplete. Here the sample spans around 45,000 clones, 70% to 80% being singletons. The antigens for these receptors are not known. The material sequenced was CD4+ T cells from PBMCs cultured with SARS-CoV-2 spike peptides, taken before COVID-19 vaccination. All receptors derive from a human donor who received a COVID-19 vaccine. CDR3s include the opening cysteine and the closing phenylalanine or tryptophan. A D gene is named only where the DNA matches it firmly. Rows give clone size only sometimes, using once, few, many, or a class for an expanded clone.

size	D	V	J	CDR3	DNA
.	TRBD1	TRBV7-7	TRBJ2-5	CASSLGGDRWETQYF	TGTGCCAGCAGCTTAGGAGGGGACAGGTGGGAGACCCAGTACTTC
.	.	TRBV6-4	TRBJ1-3	CASRTASDGNSGNTIYF	TGTGCCAGCAGGACCGCCTCCGACGGAAACTCTGGAAACACCATATATTTT
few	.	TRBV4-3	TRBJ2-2	CASSQERQVNTGELFF	TGCGCCAGCAGCCAAGAGAGACAGGTGAACACCGGGGAGCTGTTTTTT
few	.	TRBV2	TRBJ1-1	CASRIQAVRAEAFF	TGTGCCAGCCGCATACAGGCCGTTAGGGCTGAAGCTTTCTTT
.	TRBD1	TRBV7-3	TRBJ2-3	CASSGQGADTQYF	TGTGCCAGCAGCGGACAGGGGGCAGATACGCAGTATTTT
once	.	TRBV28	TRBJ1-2	CASSSYGTNYGYTF	TGTGCCAGCAGTAGTTACGGAACAAACTATGGCTACACCTTC
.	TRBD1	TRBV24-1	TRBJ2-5	CATSGWGTGDSETQYF	TGTGCCACCAGTGGCTGGGGGACAGGAGATTCCGAGACCCAGTACTTC
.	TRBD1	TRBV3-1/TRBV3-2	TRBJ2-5	CASRDRGSQETQYF	TGTGCCAGCAGAGACAGGGGGAGCCAAGAGACCCAGTACTTC
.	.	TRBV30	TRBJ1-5	CAWSVGINSRANQPQHF	TGTGCCTGGAGTGTGGGAATAAATAGTCGGGCAAATCAGCCCCAGCATTTT
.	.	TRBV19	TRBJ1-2	CASSIGQANYGYTF	TGTGCCAGTAGTATCGGCCAGGCTAACTATGGCTACACCTTC
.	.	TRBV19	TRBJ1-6	CASSYTGTANSPLHF	TGTGCCAGTAGCTACACCGGGACGGCTAATTCACCCCTCCACTTT
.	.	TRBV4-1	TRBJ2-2	CASRQRVDTGSTGELFF	TGCGCCAGCAGACAAAGGGTTGATACAGGTTCAACCGGGGAGCTGTTTTTT
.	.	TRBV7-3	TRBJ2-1	CASSSYSQGNEQFF	TGTGCCAGCAGCTCCTACTCTCAGGGTAATGAGCAGTTCTTC
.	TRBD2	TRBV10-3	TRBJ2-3	CAIRGTSGGAADTQYF	TGTGCCATCAGGGGGACTAGCGGGGGGGCCGCAGATACGCAGTATTTT
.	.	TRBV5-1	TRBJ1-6	CASSLDWTLMNSPLHF	TGCGCCAGCAGCTTGGACTGGACCCTGATGAATTCACCCCTCCACTTT
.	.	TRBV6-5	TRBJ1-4	CASSRPDPLEKLFF	TGTGCCAGCAGCAGACCGGACCCCTTGGAAAAACTGTTTTTT
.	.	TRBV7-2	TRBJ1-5	CASSTNSNQPQHF	TGTGCCAGCAGCACAAATAGCAATCAGCCCCAGCATTTT
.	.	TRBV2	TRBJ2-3	CASSGTGPGTDTQYF	TGTGCCAGCAGTGGCACAGGGCCCGGCACAGATACGCAGTATTTT
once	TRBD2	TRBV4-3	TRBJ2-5	CASSQDGVAGGRVETQYF	TGCGCCAGCAGCCAAGATGGCGTAGCGGGGGGGCGTGTGGAGACCCAGTACTTC
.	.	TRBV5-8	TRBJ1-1	CASSLVQGSTEAFF	TGTGCCAGCAGCTTGGTGCAGGGGAGCACTGAAGCTTTCTTT
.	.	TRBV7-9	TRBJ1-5	CASSPKGYQPQHF	TGTGCCAGCAGTCCAAAAGGTTACCAGCCCCAGCATTTT
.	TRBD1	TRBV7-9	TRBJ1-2	CASSLFRDRSSGYTF	TGTGCCAGCAGCTTATTCCGGGACAGGAGTTCGGGCTACACCTTC
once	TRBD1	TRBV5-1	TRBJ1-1	CASSLDRGVGDTEAFF	TGCGCCAGCAGCTTGGACAGGGGCGTAGGGGACACTGAAGCTTTCTTT
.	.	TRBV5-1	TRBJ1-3	CASSSTERGNTIYF	TGCGCCAGCAGCTCGACAGAACGTGGAAACACCATATATTTT
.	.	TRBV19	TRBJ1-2	CASGRYPTSYGYTF	TGTGCCAGTGGACGGTACCCGACTTCCTATGGCTACACCTTC
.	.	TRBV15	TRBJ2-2	CATSIVGGELFF	TGTGCCACCAGCATTGTTGGCGGGGAGCTGTTTTTT
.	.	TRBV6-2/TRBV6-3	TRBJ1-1	CASSYSAHANTEAFF	TGTGCCAGCAGTTACTCCGCGCACGCGAACACTGAAGCTTTCTTT
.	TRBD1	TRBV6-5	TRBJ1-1	CASTYSRGVGTEAFF	TGTGCCAGCACCTACTCCAGGGGGGTGGGCACTGAAGCTTTCTTT
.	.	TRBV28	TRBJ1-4	CASSLVLGRWNEKLFF	TGTGCCAGCAGTTTAGTTTTGGGACGTTGGAATGAAAAACTGTTTTTT
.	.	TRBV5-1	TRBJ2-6	CASSYRPSGANVLTF	TGCGCCAGCAGTTACCGCCCCTCTGGGGCCAACGTCCTGACTTTC
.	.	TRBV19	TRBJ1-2	CASSISGADGYTF	TGTGCCAGTAGTATCTCAGGGGCTGATGGCTACACCTTC
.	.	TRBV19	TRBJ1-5	CASSIGPPNQPQHF	TGTGCCAGTAGTATCGGGCCTCCCAATCAGCCCCAGCATTTT
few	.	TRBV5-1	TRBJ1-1	CASSPGTMNTEAFF	TGCGCCAGCAGCCCCGGGACAATGAACACTGAAGCTTTCTTT
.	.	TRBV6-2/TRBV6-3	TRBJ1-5	CASSSATNQPQHF	TGTGCCAGCAGTTCGGCCACAAATCAGCCCCAGCATTTT
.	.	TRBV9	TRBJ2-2	CASTTGGDGTGELFF	TGTGCCAGCACCACAGGGGGGGATGGCACCGGGGAGCTGTTTTTT
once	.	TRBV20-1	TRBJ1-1	CSASGSRVGSTEAFF	TGCAGTGCTAGTGGTTCGCGGGTGGGGAGCACTGAAGCTTTCTTT
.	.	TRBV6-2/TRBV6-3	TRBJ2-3	CASSLYNRGYTDTQYF	TGTGCCAGCAGCTTATACAATAGGGGTTACACAGATACGCAGTATTTT
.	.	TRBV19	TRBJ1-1	CASTTQFRGAAEAFF	TGTGCCAGCACCACGCAATTTAGGGGGGCGGCTGAAGCTTTCTTT
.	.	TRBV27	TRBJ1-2	CASSLSTTINYGYTF	TGTGCCAGCAGTTTATCGACAACCATTAACTATGGCTACACCTTC
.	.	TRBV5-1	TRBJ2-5	CASSLGHIQETQYF	TGCGCCAGCAGCTTGGGACATATACAAGAGACCCAGTACTTC
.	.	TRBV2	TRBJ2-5	CASRGEETQYF	TGTGCCAGCAGGGGGGAGGAGACCCAGTACTTC
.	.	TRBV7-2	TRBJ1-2	CASSLNPGAGYGYTF	TGTGCCAGCAGCTTAAACCCGGGGGCGGGCTATGGCTACACCTTC
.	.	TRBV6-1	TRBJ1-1	CASSSPASNTEAFF	TGTGCCAGCAGTTCCCCCGCCAGCAACACTGAAGCTTTCTTT
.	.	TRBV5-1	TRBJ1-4	CASSLEAYTDEKLFF	TGCGCCAGCAGCTTGGAAGCATATACGGATGAAAAACTGTTTTTT
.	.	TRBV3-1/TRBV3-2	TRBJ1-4	CASSQGTVNEKLFF	TGTGCCAGCAGCCAAGGGACAGTTAATGAAAAACTGTTTTTT
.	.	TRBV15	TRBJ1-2	CATSRDYASGSIYGYTF	TGTGCCACCAGCAGAGATTACGCGTCAGGCAGTATCTATGGCTACACCTTC
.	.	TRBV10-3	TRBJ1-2	CAISESQDIGGYGYTF	TGTGCCATCAGTGAGTCTCAAGATATAGGAGGCTATGGCTACACCTTC
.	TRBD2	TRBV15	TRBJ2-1	CATSRDVLAGNEQFF	TGTGCCACCAGCAGAGACGTACTAGCGGGGAATGAGCAGTTCTTC
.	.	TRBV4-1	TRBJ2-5	CASSQSEVRDETQYF	TGCGCCAGCAGCCAATCGGAGGTCCGCGATGAGACCCAGTACTTC
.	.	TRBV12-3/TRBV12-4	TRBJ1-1	CASSPGRTEAFF	TGTGCCAGCAGCCCCGGGAGAACTGAAGCTTTCTTT
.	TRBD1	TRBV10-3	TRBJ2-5	CATRTGDQETQYF	TGTGCCACAAGAACAGGGGACCAAGAGACCCAGTACTTC
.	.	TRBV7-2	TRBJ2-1	CASSRRGGASNEQFF	TGTGCCAGCAGCCGGAGGGGGGGGGCAAGTAATGAGCAGTTCTTC
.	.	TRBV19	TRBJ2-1	CASSKTAYYNEQFF	TGTGCCAGTAGTAAGACAGCCTACTACAATGAGCAGTTCTTC
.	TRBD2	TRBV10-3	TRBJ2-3	CAISTVPSGGDTDTQYF	TGTGCCATCAGCACTGTCCCTAGCGGGGGCGACACAGATACGCAGTATTTT
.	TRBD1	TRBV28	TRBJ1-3	CASSSDRGQGNTIYF	TGTGCCAGCAGTTCGGACAGGGGGCAAGGAAACACCATATATTTT
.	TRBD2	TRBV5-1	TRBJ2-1	CASSGGRGYNEQFF	TGCGCCAGCTCGGGAGGAAGGGGCTACAATGAGCAGTTCTTC
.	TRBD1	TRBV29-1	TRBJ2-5	CSVLGTGSDETQYF	TGCAGCGTTCTCGGGACAGGGTCGGATGAGACCCAGTACTTC
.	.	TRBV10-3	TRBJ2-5	CAISDMGETQYF	TGTGCCATCAGTGATATGGGGGAGACCCAGTACTTC
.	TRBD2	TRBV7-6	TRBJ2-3	CASSLAGGDRTDTQYF	TGTGCCAGCAGCCTAGCGGGGGGGGATCGCACAGATACGCAGTATTTT